Shown below are 20 T cell receptor beta chains from a single sample sequenced in a study of T cell responses to AZD1222 COVID-19 vaccine. Sequenced by immunoSEQ multiplex PCR; TCRdb stores in-frame clones only, minus some. The sample lists some 130,000 clones; around 84% were seen once. The input for sequencing was peripheral blood, taken on day 0 of AZD1222 vaccination. The receptors here all came from an adult in good health.

The chain has TRBV6-5 and TRBJ1-6; 7 bases are a match to TRBD1. Germline V CDR1 and CDR2: MNHEY, SVGAGI. There are 13 residues in the CDR3. The J segment lost 8 bases and the V segment lost 6 bases, leaving 4 bases of the junction unmatched. This CDR3 reads CASSFGQDSPLHF. CDR3 sequence (DNA): TGTGCCAGCAGCTTTGGACAGGATTCACCCCTCCACTTT.

This clone came up once. J is TRBJ1-2 and V is TRBV5-8, with a possible D match to TRBD1 (5 bases). The V end lost 4 bases, the J end lost 1 base, and 11 bases lay between the germline ends. Per germline, CDR1 SGHTS and CDR2 YDEGEE. This CDR3 is 14 amino acids long. This CDR3 reads CASSPGQVNYGYTF. DNA for the CDR3: TGTGCCAGCAGCCCGGGGCAGGTTAACTATGGCTACACCTTC. The full variable domain, rest sourced from reference TRBV5-8 and TRBJ1-2, is EAGVTQSPTHLIKTRGQQATLRCSPISGHTSVYWYQQALGLGLQFLLWYDEGEERNRGNFPPRFSGRQFPNYSSELNVNALELEDSALYLCASSPGQVNYGYTFGSGTRLTVV.

This rearrangement joins TRBV28 to TRBJ1-3; the match to TRBD1 covers 10 bases. The CDR3 extends over 15 amino acids. The V and J ends lost 2 bases and 8 bases, in that order; junction bases with no gene match: 6. CDR1 is MDHEN, CDR2 SYDVKM, per germline. CDR3 nucleotide sequence: TGTGCCAGCAGTTTAGACAGGGGGCAAAGACACACCATATATTTT. Its translation is CASSLDRGQRHTIYF.

This chain joins TRBV9 and TRBJ2-1; no firm D call. The germline V gene has CDR1 SGDLS and CDR2 YYNGEE. Trimming left V 0 bases short and J 6 bases short, with 4 bases between. The CDR3 covers 12 residues. CDR3 amino acids: CASSVAPNEQFF. CDR3 nucleotide sequence: TGTGCCAGCAGCGTAGCTCCCAATGAGCAGTTCTTC.

The chain links TRBV7-9 to TRBJ1-2, with D tentatively TRBD1 (5 bases). The CDR3 length is 14 residues. V was clipped by 3 bases and J by 2 bases, with 10 bases between them. The germline V gene encodes CDR1 SEHNR and CDR2 FQNEAQ (reference sequence). CDR3 in DNA: TGTGCCAGCAGCTTGACCCAGGGCAACTATGGCTACACCTTC. Encoded protein: CASSLTQGNYGYTF. Complete variable domain (other parts from reference TRBV7-9 and TRBJ1-2): DTGVSQNPRHKITKRGQNVTFRCDPISEHNRLYWYRQTLGQGPEFLTYFQNEAQLEKSRLLSDRFSAERPKGSFSTLEIQRTEQGDSAMYLCASSLTQGNYGYTFGSGTRLTVV.

J is TRBJ2-1 and V is TRBV6-4; the D is unclear. Germline CDR1 is MRHNA and CDR2 is SNTAGT. The CDR3 consists of 11 residues. V was trimmed by 10 bases and J by 7 bases, leaving 11 bases between them. Written as DNA, the CDR3 is TGTGCCACCCGATTGATTAATGAGCAGTTCTTC. Translated, it gives CATRLINEQFF.

The chain recombines TRBV24-1 with TRBJ2-2, with 8 nucleotides matching TRBD1. The CDR3 length is 16 residues. The germline V gene has CDR1 KGHDR and CDR2 SFDVKD. Trimming removed 5 bases from V and 0 bases from J; junction bases left unmatched: 4. CDR3 protein: CATSGLQGANTGELFF. The CDR3 DNA sequence: TGTGCCACCAGTGGTCTACAGGGGGCGAACACCGGGGAGCTGTTTTTT.

J is TRBJ2-5 and V is TRBV19, with D possibly TRBD1 on 6 matching bases. Trimming stripped 6 bases from V and 5 bases from J, with 22 bases between. The CDR3 has 16 residues. Germline CDR1 and CDR2: LNHDA and SQIVND (reference sequence). The CDR3 loop is CASRPPQQGAQETQYF. CDR3 sequence (DNA): TGTGCCAGTAGACCGCCTCAACAGGGTGCCCAGGAGACCCAGTACTTC.

This rearrangement joins TRBV27 to TRBJ1-2; no firm D call. The V and J ends lost 4 bases and 0 bases respectively, with 12 bases between them. The CDR3 has 15 amino acids. Germline CDR1 and CDR2: MNHEY and SMNVEV (reference sequence). The CDR3 protein is CASSWNMDANYGYTF. In DNA form, the CDR3 reads TGTGCCAGCAGTTGGAATATGGACGCTAACTATGGCTACACCTTC.

The V call is TRBV19, the J call TRBJ2-7, with 7 bases identical to TRBD1. Germline-derived CDR1 and CDR2 are LNHDA and SQIVND (reference sequence). The CDR3 runs to 14 residues. Trimming at V came to 5 bases and at J to 4 bases, leaving 8 bases not matched to a gene. The DNA of the CDR3 is TGTGCCAGTAGTCTTAAAAAGGGACAGTACGAGCAGTACTTC. Translated, it gives CASSLKKGQYEQYF.

Only a few counts were recorded for this clone. This chain links TRBV6-1 with TRBJ1-5; no definite D call. The CDR3 totals 15 residues. Germline CDR1 MNHNS, CDR2 SASEGT. V lost 2 bases and J lost 9, with 17 bases in between. The CDR3 DNA reads TGTGCCAGCAGTGAAAAAAGGGCAGCTGTTTTGCCCCAGCATTTT. Its translation is CASSEKRAAVLPQHF.

The CDR3 DNA reads as TGCGCCAGCAGCCGCTCGGTGGGGGACAGGGGAAATGGCTACACCTTC. It is translated as CASSRSVGDRGNGYTF. J is TRBJ1-2 and V is TRBV5-1; 10 positions agree with TRBD1. Germline trimming cut 4 bases from V and 6 bases from J; bases unmatched to any gene: 12. Germline CDR1 SGHRS, CDR2 YFSETQ. The CDR3 runs to 16 residues.

This rearrangement joins TRBV16 to TRBJ1-2; TRBD1 is a possible D gene (6 bases). The V gene's germline CDR1 is KGHSY and CDR2 FQNENV. This CDR3 region has 17 residues. V gave up 4 bases and J gave up 0 bases, with 18 bases separating them. CDR3 coding DNA: TGTGCCAGCAGCCGCCCGGATAGGGGGGTAGCTAACTATGGCTACACCTTC. It translates to CASSRPDRGVANYGYTF. The whole variable domain, remainder taken from reference TRBV16 and TRBJ1-2, is GEEVAQTPKHLVRGEGQKAKLYCAPIKGHSYVFWYQQVLKNEFKFLISFQNENVFDETGMPKERFSAKCLPNSPCSLEIQATKLEDSAVYFCASSRPDRGVANYGYTFGSGTRLTVV.

This chain's CDR3 is CASSERITRQTLNQPQHF. The DNA for the CDR3 is TGTGCCAGCAGTGAGCGGATTACTCGACAGACGCTTAATCAGCCCCAGCATTTT. This rearrangement joins TRBV6-1 to TRBJ1-5; TRBD1 is a possible D gene (5 bases). This CDR3 is built from 18 residues. V gave up 3 bases and J gave up 4 bases, with 22 bases separating them. The germline V gene has CDR1 MNHNS and CDR2 SASEGT.

The chain has TRBV5-6 and TRBJ1-2; no firm D call. CDR1 and CDR2 from the germline V gene are SGHDT and YYEEEE. V was clipped by 4 bases and J by 6 bases, with 13 bases between them. The length of the CDR3 is 13 residues. The CDR3: CASSPGPGDGYTF. The CDR3 nucleotides are TGTGCCAGCAGCCCCGGACCTGGGGATGGCTACACCTTC. The variable domain in full, completed from reference TRBV5-6 and TRBJ1-2, reads DAGVTQSPTHLIKTRGQQVTLRCSPKSGHDTVSWYQQALGQGPQFIFQYYEEEERQRGNFPDRFSGHQFPNYSSELNVNALLLGDSALYLCASSPGPGDGYTFGSGTRLTVV.

The chain links TRBV4-1 to TRBJ2-3; 7 bases are shared with TRBD2. Trimming cost V 3 bases and J 4 bases; bases outside gene matches: 13. The germline V gene encodes CDR1 MGHRA and CDR2 YSYEKL. The CDR3 totals 17 residues. The chain's CDR3 is CASSQGVTSAGSDTQYF. The CDR3 DNA reads as TGCGCCAGCAGCCAGGGGGTAACTAGCGCGGGGTCAGATACGCAGTATTTT.

J is TRBJ1-2 and V is TRBV7-9; 8 bases map to TRBD1. The ends lost 0 bases at V and 5 bases at J; junction bases unmatched: 8. The germline CDR1 and CDR2 sequences are SEHNR and FQNEAQ (reference sequence). The CDR3 runs to 16 residues. The CDR3 spells CASSLADRVGGYGYTF. In DNA form, the CDR3 reads TGTGCCAGCAGCTTAGCGGACAGGGTGGGAGGATATGGCTACACCTTC.

V and J are TRBV3-1 (or the pseudogene TRBV3-2) and TRBJ1-4, with TRBD1 matching over 7 bases. The CDR3 runs 18 residues. V shed 0 bases and J 3 bases; nucleotides not matched to a gene: 10. The germline V gene encodes CDR1 LGHDT and CDR2 YNNKEL (reference sequence). Here the CDR3 reads CASSQDSEQGIPNEKLFF. In nucleotides, the CDR3 is TGTGCCAGCAGCCAAGATTCGGAACAGGGGATCCCTAATGAAAAACTGTTTTTT.

The CDR3 protein is CASSLGDNEQFF. The CDR3 DNA reads TGTGCCAGCAGCCTGGGGGACAATGAGCAGTTCTTC. The chain carries TRBV7-9 and TRBJ2-1; D tentatively fits TRBD1 or TRBD2 (5 bases each). The CDR3 totals 12 residues. CDR1 and CDR2 from the germline V gene are SEHNR and FQNEAQ (reference sequence). V was cut by 5 bases and J by 5 bases, with 7 bases left in between.

The chain has TRBV3-1 (or the pseudogene TRBV3-2) and TRBJ2-1; D is uncertain. Trimming took off 1 base at V and 0 bases at J, with 10 bases between the two ends. This CDR3 is 16 amino acids long. Germline V gene lookup returns CDR1 LGHDT and CDR2 YNNKEL (reference sequence). The CDR3 DNA reads as TGTGCCAGCAGCCAAGTTTGGGGTAGCTCCTACAATGAGCAGTTCTTC. Its translation: CASSQVWGSSYNEQFF.